This T cell receptor (beta chain) is from a study of cytomegalovirus exposure and HLA in healthy donors (dated by TCRdb to the late 2010s). Broadly, across the study: An earlier analysis of approximately 590 of the donors reported more than 250 Gb of sequence data and some 120 million unique TCR beta sequences from about 200 million T cells. About 330 gigabases of sequencing data and roughly 80 million unique TCR sequences made up an early release that covered around 640 HLA-typed donors. Of the roughly 400 genotyped donors, approximately 83% fell in the genetic ancestry cluster associated with self-reported Caucasian donors. The study was designed to test whether signatures of past pathogen exposure could be identified by cataloging public T cell receptors. The study used immunosequencing to profile the T cell repertoires of 666 subjects and linked those repertoires to cytomegalovirus serostatus. A separate validation cohort of some 130 different subjects was used in addition to the 666-subject first cohort. High-throughput TCR immunosequencing, statistical association of individual TCRs with disease status, and machine learning were combined to predict cytomegalovirus infection status. To study patterns of TCR occurrence, a later analysis re-analyzed previously published TCR beta repertoires from 600 to 750 donors and added high-resolution HLA genotyping. In the later analysis, no new phenotypic data were used to find candidate immune exposures; instead, reliance was placed on TCR beta sequences and their occurrence across donors. In an earlier analysis of 550 to 700 of the donors, high-throughput TCR beta sequencing was used to judge whether each TCR beta V gene segment behaved as functional or pseudogenic. Alongside the repertoire data, information on donor age, sex, ethnicity and CMV serostatus was compiled. In a later genetic analysis, genome-wide SNP genotypes for about three fifths of the roughly 670 donors were used, and that subset was treated as a discovery cohort. Every discovery cohort repertoire had been produced on one sequencing platform. HLA typing covered class I and class II loci at four-digit resolution. Typing coverage differed by locus: A, B, C, DRB1 and DQB1 were typed in about 620-630 donors, DQA1 in roughly 510, DPA1 in approximately 610, and DPB1 in roughly 470. Because of strong linkage in the cohort, roughly five DR-DQ haplotypes were treated as single units for association and clustering. Across around 400 genotyped donors of the cohort, an average of roughly 250,000 unique TCR beta nucleotide sequences per donor were sequenced, and roughly 17% of those sequences were non-productive.

This clone was observed a few times. What this receptor recognizes is not known. The record has no base qualities; no much larger clone is one base away. General findings and caveats noted by the study authors: Strong co-occurrence of HLA alleles, especially DR and DQ, made assigning TCR associations to individual alleles difficult. Cytomegalovirus status was reported to be diagnosed by the classifier with high specificity and sensitivity in both the original and validation cohorts. A further reported finding was that TCR beta sequences accurately predicted the HLA-A and HLA-B alleles for most subjects in the first cohort. Because HLA typing was unavailable for some donors at each locus, only the typed subset was used in association tests. In the study, 164 TCR beta chains were listed as associated with cytomegalovirus. Fewer than 20 rarely observed V segments, including chromosome 9 orphons, were excluded from the earlier analysis of some 590 of the donors because counts were too low. Immune exposure information for the cohort was limited to CMV serostatus. Linkage disequilibrium might explain the correlated functional status among segregating V segments, but an unknown experimental factor could not be excluded. Most TCR sequences were seen in very few donors, while some public TCRs were found in many individuals. A later genetic analysis reported fewer N-insertions in productive TCRs among donors in an Asian-associated ancestry cluster than the roughly 690-donor mean. A later genetic analysis associated a missense DCLRE1C variant with V-gene and J-gene trimming of TCR beta chains, and an independent cohort replicated the association. The cohort was sequenced for TCR beta chains only, and without alpha or paired-chain data the features that could be detected were limited. A later analysis found that TCR association rates varied across HLA loci, with DRB1 alleles showing the most associated TCRs and HLA-C alleles the fewest. In a later analysis, around 17,000 TCR beta sequences were associated with specific HLA alleles at a false discovery rate of 0.05. Presence/absence analyses assumed roughly uniform sequencing depth across donors, an assumption that may not hold. Some IMGT-functional V segments, including TRBV6-2 and TRBV6-3, could not be distinguished by the 87-base-pair reads and were therefore excluded. According to the authors, the approach could potentially be generalized to other disease states and immunological phenotypes. Broadly in line with IMGT annotations, most TCR beta V segments showed up in productive rearrangements about 87% or about 30% of the time in an earlier analysis of several hundred of the donors. Compared with equally common non-associated chains, HLA-associated TCR beta chains in a later analysis were more clonally expanded and had lower generation probabilities. Three of the identified cytomegalovirus-associated TCR beta chains were confirmed in vitro to be specific for cytomegalovirus antigens. Several of the top co-occurrence clusters appeared to be linked to parvovirus B19, influenza, CMV and Epstein-Barr virus, according to a later analysis. In a later analysis, most CMV-associated TCR beta chains were found to appear HLA-restricted, with HLA associations seemingly driven largely by CMV exposure. A group of highly shared sequence variants was considered likely to be a technical artifact of the sequencing pipeline.

The CDR3 runs 15 residues from the cysteine to the phenylalanine. Only the CDR3 region is kept as DNA, spanning 45 bases read in frame from base 1. The cohort comprised 666 healthy bone marrow donors. At the time of sampling, every cohort member was nominally healthy, though immune exposures that went unrecorded were likely present. The donor was CMV seronegative and belonged to the group of around 350 seronegative cohort members. A peripheral blood sample was provided by each donor, and peripheral blood mononuclear cells were used for TCR beta sequencing. The Qiagen DNeasy Blood Extraction Kit was used to extract genomic DNA from the blood cell samples. Libraries were made using the immunoSEQ multiplex PCR assay. For the multiplex PCR, a mixture combining 60 forward primers for TCR Vbeta segments and 13 reverse primers for TCR Jbeta segments was used. Amplification of the CDR3 region of rearranged TCR beta genes was performed with a multiplex PCR assay on genomic DNA. Amplified TCR beta libraries were sequenced as 87-base-pair reads on the Illumina HiSeq System. The original pipeline was this. A later analysis tallied 75 million to 85 million unique TCR beta chains across the approximately 670 repertoires, and some 10 million of those chains were shared by two or more donors. Raw reads were error-corrected and collapsed into unique sequences by a nearest-neighbor algorithm in which closely related sequences were merged to remove PCR and sequencing errors. To assign V, D and J gene segments, CDR3 sequences were aligned to IMGT reference sequences. For a sequence to be retained, a match of at least six nucleotides was required to both a V gene segment and a J gene segment. A rearrangement was called productive if the CDR3 had no stop codons and remained in frame with V and J, and every other rearrangement was called non-productive. CDR3 was defined by IMGT convention, running from the second conserved V-encoded cysteine to the conserved J-encoded phenylalanine. The earlier analysis of approximately 500 of the donors excluded sequences that lacked an unambiguous match to a single V gene segment. In an earlier analysis of a few hundred of the donors, V segments were called functional above 56.7% productive rearrangements and were called segregating when the between-donor standard deviation exceeded 5%. To diagnose cytomegalovirus status from the catalog of TCR beta chain sequences, a statistical classification framework was built. A later analysis assigned V and J genes by comparing TCR nucleotide sequences with IMGT/GENE-DB human TR gene sequences. Using the TCRdist pipeline, a later analysis assigned CDR3 sequences along with most-parsimonious VDJ recombination scenarios. In a later analysis, each TCR beta chain was defined by its CDR3 amino acid sequence together with its V-gene family, and reads lacking a unique V-gene family were excluded. In a later analysis, around 650 highly shared, low-generation-probability nucleotide sequences were removed to address suspected cross-contamination and a sequencing artifact. For each public chain, a later analysis derived a clonal expansion index from normalized ranks of inferred template counts within each repertoire. Generation probabilities in a later analysis came from a VDJ recombination model fitted to out-of-frame rearrangements, and those results were checked against IGoR. Hypergeometric tests were used in a later analysis to score TCR-TCR, TCR-HLA and TCR-CMV co-occurrence, with a repertoire-size bias correction applied to the TCR pairs. A later analysis estimated false discovery rates by permuting HLA or CMV assignments 20 times. In a later analysis, co-occurring TCRs were grouped with DBSCAN, and TCRdist sequence similarity was added when clustering was performed within HLA-allele-positive subsets. Repertoires with fewer than 30,000 or more than 120,000 public chains, plus five repertoires with anomalous nucleotide sharing, were excluded from co-occurrence clustering. Imported from immuneACCESS, the table was reduced by TCRdb to in-frame sequences with V and J called. These copies leave out some clones; in studies compared against another copy, an unresolved V gene accounts for under half, and the cause of the remainder is not known. From that table come the V and J calls and clone size; the DNA was used to work out D and trimming. This sample lists about 83,000 clones; 80% to 90% were detected once. Jointly, the top ten make up under 2% of the sample.

Rearrangement joined TRBV21-1 to TRBJ2-7; the D segment call TRBD1 is taken from the table without a DNA check. TRBV21-1 is labeled a pseudogene. Material: PBMCs. The origin of this receptor is a woman in her twenties or thirties in good health and CMV-seronegative. The CDR3 amino acid sequence is: CASSRGGTGSRGQYF. Here is the DNA: TGTGCCAGCAGCAGAGGGGGGACAGGCTCGAGAGGGCAGTACTTC.